The entry below describes one T cell receptor (beta chain). Germline V CDR1 and CDR2: SGDLS, YYNGEE. V was pared by 3 bases and J by 6 bases, with 10 bases between. The CDR3 consists of 13 residues. The sample originates from a study of blood T cell repertoires in COVID-19. Across the study: PBMCs, B-cell-depleted T cells, or T cells provided the cDNA or gDNA that made up the material.

Data came from immunoSEQ multiplex PCR; TCRdb stores just in-frame clones and leaves some out. The sample holds under 50,000 clones, approximately 80% seen once. The rearrangement joins TRBV9 to TRBJ2-1, with D perhaps TRBD2 (7 bases). Sequencing was carried out using peripheral blood. This sequence originates from a man between 70 and 80 years old with acute or convalescent COVID-19. The CDR3 bases are TGTGCCAGCAGCGAGGGGGGGATCAATGAGCAGTTCTTC. Encoded protein: CASSEGGINEQFF.